Given below is one T cell receptor (beta chain) in context. The sample belongs to a study of blood T cells in healthy people across ages. A J-beta primer mix and a sample-barcoded 5' primer were used in a second PCR of about 7 to 12 cycles. One entry per CDR3 protein, called by TCRdb with MiXCR from the 5' RACE reads. The profile covers fewer than 1,000,000 distinct CDR3 sequences, with 46% appearing a single time and around 18% taken by the ten largest. Germline values: CDR1 SNHLY, CDR2 FYNNEI. The CDR3 is made up of 14 amino acids. The sequencing input was blood. This TCR came from a man older than 75 in good health. This rearrangement joins TRBV2 to TRBJ2-1, with D unclear. The J call may be wrong; the DNA end is better matched by TRBJ2-7. The CDR3 sequence: CASKLVSSYNEQYF. The CDR3 bases are TGTGCCAGCAAATTAGTGAGCTCCTACAATGAGCAGTACTTC.